A single sample gave rise to the 23 T cell receptor beta chains below, sequenced in a study of prognosis after radiotherapy for stage I lung cancer. The authors amplified TCR beta CDR3 from genomic DNA using two-round multiplex PCR. First-round PCR employed TRBV- and TRBJ-specific primers for each gene. TCRdb passed the multiplex PCR reads through MiXCR, listing each CDR3 protein once. The sample records some 23,000 distinct CDR3 sequences, around 40% being singletons. The sequencing used PBMCs, collected before or after stereotactic body radiation therapy (not recorded which). Receptors originate from a donor at least 50 years old with non-small cell lung cancer.

The CDR3 nucleotides read TGTGCCAGCAGTGATGTAGACAGTGCCTTGAATCAGCCCCAGCATTTT. This sequence encodes CASSDVDSALNQPQHF. The V and J genes are TRBV6-1 and TRBJ1-5, with D perhaps TRBD1 (5 bases). Germline lookup yields CDR1 MNHNS and CDR2 SASEGT. The CDR3 contains 16 residues. Trimming left V 3 bases short and J 4 bases short, with 16 bases between.

This clonotype has ten or more counts. This rearrangement joins TRBV25-1 to TRBJ2-7; 10 bases align to TRBD2. The germline V gene has CDR1 MGHDK and CDR2 SYGVNS. CDR3 length equals 15 residues. Losses at the gene ends were 0 bases for V and 5 bases for J; bases not matched to a gene: 4. The CDR3 protein is CASSEYASGRDEQYF. For the CDR3, the DNA is TGTGCCAGCAGTGAATACGCTAGCGGGAGAGACGAGCAGTACTTC.

As regards this clonotype: Sequence at one end of the junction differs from germline and may be a read error. The CDR3, as DNA: TGTGACAGCAGCCTTACAGGGGGCGCTTACACCAGGGAGCTGTTTTTT. This translates into CDSSLTGGAYTRELFF. The J gene is TRBJ2-2, the V gene TRBV14, with 9 bases matching TRBD1. This CDR3 is 16 amino acids long. In germline, CDR1 is SGHDN, CDR2 FVKESK. Full variable domain (rest looked up from reference TRBV14 and TRBJ2-2): EAGVTQFPSHSVIEKGQTVTLRCDPISGHDNLYWYRRVMGKEIKFLLHFVKESKQDESGMPNNRFLAERTGGTYSTLKVQPAELEDSGVYFCDSSLTGGAYTRELFFGEGSRLTVL.

This clonotype has a count of ten or more. J is TRBJ1-3 and V is TRBV20-1; D perhaps matches TRBD1 (5 bases). This CDR3 contains 13 residues. The V end was cut by 5 bases, the J end by 3 bases, with 11 bases between. CDR1 is DFQATT, CDR2 SNEGSKA, per germline (reference sequence). The chain's CDR3 is CSAPDDSGNTIYF. CDR3 DNA sequence: TGCAGTGCTCCTGACGACAGTGGAAACACCATATATTTT.

In its sample, this clonotype was seen many times. The chain joins TRBV7-2 to TRBJ2-3; TRBD2 aligns across 11 bases. After removal of 5 bases from V and 0 bases from J, the junction contained 10 bases not matched to a gene. CDR3 length: 18 amino acids. The germline CDR1 and CDR2 sequences are SGHTA and FQGNSA. The CDR3 nucleotides read TGTGCCAGCAGCATACAGGGACTAGCGGCATCTAGCACAGATACGCAGTATTTT. This translates into CASSIQGLAASSTDTQYF. Supplemented by reference TRBV7-2 and TRBJ2-3, the full variable domain reads GAGVSQSPSNKVTEKGKDVELRCDPISGHTALYWYRQSLGQGLEFLIYFQGNSAPDKSGLPSDRFSAERTGGSVSTLTIQRTQQEDSAVYLCASSIQGLAASSTDTQYFGPGTRLTVL.

The gene calls are TRBV5-1 and TRBJ2-1; the match to TRBD2 covers 11 bases. The V segment lost 3 bases and the J segment 7 bases; nucleotides outside the gene matches: 6. Germline V gene sequence: CDR1 SGHRS, CDR2 YFSETQ. The CDR3 sequence is 15 residues long. The CDR3, as DNA: TGCGCCAGCAGCTGGATAGCGGGAGGGCCGAATGAGCAGTTCTTC. It encodes CASSWIAGGPNEQFF.

This clonotype was counted a single time. The gene calls are TRBV7-2 and TRBJ2-3, with D possibly matching TRBD2 (5 bases). This CDR3 has 16 amino acids. Trimming stripped 0 bases from V and 6 bases from J, with 16 bases between. CDR1 and CDR2 (germline): SGHTA, FQGNSA. For the CDR3, the DNA is TGTGCCAGCAGCTTAGCCCCCTGTCGGGATGGGGATACGCAGTATTTT. Its protein is CASSLAPCRDGDTQYF.

Judged by abundance, this clonotype is medium-sized (0.01 to 0.1%). This rearrangement joins TRBV6-2 or TRBV6-3 to TRBJ1-2, with D tentatively TRBD1 (6 bases). This CDR3 region has 15 residues. Germline CDR1 MNHEY, CDR2 SVGEGT. V was clipped by 6 bases and J by 4 bases, with 18 bases between them. CDR3 sequence (DNA): TGTGCCAGCAGCTTCGGCAGGGGACTTGGCTATGGCTACACCTTC. This codes for CASSFGRGLGYGYTF.

This clonotype was picked up many times. The chain has TRBV5-1 and TRBJ2-1; D is uncertain. The CDR3 runs 12 residues. Trimming cost V 0 bases and J 8 bases, with 6 bases left between them. From germline, CDR1 is SGHRS and CDR2 YFSETQ. The CDR3 DNA sequence: TGCGCCAGCAGCTTGGTCTCGGATGAGCAGTTCTTC. Amino acid sequence: CASSLVSDEQFF.

V gene TRBV7-9 combines with J gene TRBJ1-3, with 8 bases aligning to TRBD1. Germline lookup yields CDR1 SEHNR and CDR2 FQNEAQ (reference sequence). Trimming removed 3 bases from V and 0 bases from J; junction bases left unmatched: 19. The CDR3 has 21 amino acids. CDR3 sequence reads: CASSFEGPRQGAPGSGNTIYF. In DNA, the CDR3 is TGTGCCAGCAGCTTTGAAGGCCCGAGGCAGGGGGCACCGGGCTCTGGAAACACCATATATTTT.

On this clonotype itself: A single base is all that separates this from a far larger clone, so a read error is likely. J is TRBJ2-5 and V is TRBV12-3 or TRBV12-4, with 8 bases aligning to TRBD1. The CDR3 covers 15 residues. The trim removed 1 base at V and 4 bases at J, leaving 5 bases unmatched. The CDR3 nucleotides read TGTGCCAGCAGTTTAGGACAGGGGTGGGGAGAGACCCAGTACTTC. Its protein is CASSLGQGWGETQYF.

The chain couples TRBV12-3 or TRBV12-4 to TRBJ1-2; a possible D gene is TRBD1 (6 bases). This CDR3 is 14 amino acids long. V was clipped by 2 bases and J by 8 bases, with 15 bases between them. This chain's CDR3 is CASSLKMGATGYTF. The CDR3 coding sequence is TGTGCCAGCAGTTTAAAGATGGGGGCAACAGGCTACACCTTC.

Details on this clonotype: A much bigger clone sits one base away, suggesting this may be a read error. The V and J genes are TRBV6-2 or TRBV6-3 and TRBJ2-6; D not certain. CDR3 size: 13 residues. The germline V gene encodes CDR1 MNHEY and CDR2 SVGEGT. This chain's CDR3 is CASRPSGTNVLTF. The CDR3 region has the DNA TGTGCCAGCAGGCCCTCTGGGACCAACGTCCTGACTTTC.

This clonotype was found many times. The chain uses TRBV28 and TRBJ2-3; a possible D gene is TRBD2 (5 bases). The CDR3 is 14 amino acids. Germline V gene lookup returns CDR1 MDHEN and CDR2 SYDVKM. The V end lost 3 bases, the J end lost 4 bases, and 11 bases lay between the germline ends. For the CDR3, the DNA is TGTGCCAGCAGTTTCTTGGGGAGCGCAGATACGCAGTATTTT. Encoded protein: CASSFLGSADTQYF.

There are many counts of this clonotype. This chain uses TRBV15 with TRBJ2-7; no clear D gene. Per germline, CDR1 LNHNV and CDR2 YYDKDF (reference sequence). V was clipped by 0 bases and J by 2 bases, with 8 bases between them. CDR3 length: 14 amino acids. The CDR3 region has the DNA TGTGCCACCAGCAGAGAACGGCCTGCCTACGAGCAGTACTTC. This sequence encodes CATSRERPAYEQYF.

This clonotype was found once. A read error is the likely source, as a far larger clone sits one nucleotide away. V is TRBV6-5 and J is TRBJ1-1; D call uncertain. The CDR3 has 11 residues. Looked up from germline, CDR1 is MNHEY and CDR2 is SVGAGI. The CDR3 nucleotides are TGTGCCAGCAGCCTCGACACTGAAGCTTTATTT. This translates into CASSLDTEALF.

On this clonotype itself: A far larger clone is a single base away, which makes a read error likely. This chain joins TRBV7-6 and TRBJ2-7; 8 bases are a match to TRBD2. This CDR3 is built from 17 residues. Trimming at V came to 5 bases and at J to 5 bases, leaving 17 bases not matched to a gene. CDR1 and CDR2 from the germline V gene are SGHVS and FNYEAQ. The CDR3, as DNA: TGTGCCAGCAGCCCCGAGAGTCGGACTAGCTGGAGAGACGAGCAGTACTTC. Its protein product is CASSPESRTSWRDEQYF.

This clonotype was seen repeatedly, ten times or more. V gene TRBV7-3 combines with J gene TRBJ2-2; D not resolved. Trimming took off 0 bases at V and 4 bases at J, with 9 bases between the two ends. Germline V gives CDR1 SGHTA, CDR2 FQGTGA. This CDR3 comprises 15 residues. The CDR3 DNA reads as TGTGCCAGCAGCTTAACGGACCCTATCACCGGGGAGCTGTTTTTT. Translating it yields CASSLTDPITGELFF.

This chain uses TRBV6-2 or TRBV6-3 with TRBJ1-6; no definite D call. Germline CDR1 reads MNHEY; CDR2 reads SVGEGT. The V end lost 5 bases, the J end lost 14 bases, and 22 bases lay between the germline ends. This CDR3 has 15 amino acids. The CDR3 sequence: CASSRLVPVLRSLHF. The CDR3 coding sequence is TGTGCCAGCAGTCGCCTAGTCCCTGTTCTTCGATCCCTCCACTTT.

The chain employs TRBV24-1 and TRBJ2-1, with TRBD2 matching 10 bases. The CDR3 consists of 17 residues. Germline lookup yields CDR1 KGHDR and CDR2 SFDVKD. Trimming removed 4 bases from V and 9 bases from J; junction bases left unmatched: 14. DNA for the CDR3: TGTGCCACCAGTGACTGTACTAGCGGGAAGAGGGGTGGTGAGCAGTTCTTC. It yields the protein CATSDCTSGKRGGEQFF.

Note on this clonotype: At one boundary the junction diverges from the germline segment, which might be a read error. The chain employs TRBV6-1 and TRBJ2-6; 11 bases are a match to TRBD2. The V gene's germline CDR1 is MNHNS and CDR2 SASEGT. The CDR3 totals 18 residues. The CDR3, as DNA: TGTGCCAGCAGAACCGGACTAGCGGGCATCTCTGGGTCCAACGTCCTGACTTTC. Translated, it gives CASRTGLAGISGSNVLTF.

This clonotype qualifies as medium-sized. The rearrangement joins TRBV5-1 to TRBJ2-1; TRBD2 aligns across 8 bases. The CDR3 contains 16 residues. With V trimmed by 0 bases and J by 4 bases, 6 bases remained unmatched. Germline loops: CDR1 SGHRS, CDR2 YFSETQ. The CDR3 DNA reads as TGCGCCAGCAGCTTGGCCGGCGGGAGGTCTTACAATGAGCAGTTCTTC. It yields the protein CASSLAGGRSYNEQFF.

This clonotype counts as medium-sized. The chain carries TRBV20-1 and TRBJ2-1; 10 nucleotides agree with TRBD2. Germline CDR1 reads DFQATT; CDR2 reads SNEGSKA (reference sequence). J lost 3 bases, V lost 3 bases, and 8 bases had no gene match. The CDR3 is 16 amino acids. DNA of the CDR3: TGCAGTGCTAGGGAGCTAGCGGGAGTACTCTACAATGAGCAGTTCTTC. The encoded protein is CSARELAGVLYNEQFF.